Below are 14 T cell receptor beta chains sequenced from a single sample in a study of blood T cells in healthy people across ages. With a J-beta primer mix and a sample-barcoded 5' primer, a second PCR ran about 6 to 11 cycles. TCRdb reprocessed the 5' RACE reads with MiXCR, giving one entry per CDR3 protein. Of 800,000 to 950,000 distinct CDR3 sequences detected, under 40% appear once; the ten largest clones hold 10% to 15%. The sequenced sample was blood. These receptors came from a man between 18 and 29 years old in good health.

The V call is TRBV19, the J call TRBJ2-1; D remains ambiguous. The V and J ends lost 6 bases and 2 bases respectively, with 26 bases between them. CDR1 is LNHDA, CDR2 SQIVND, per germline (reference sequence). The CDR3 contains 19 residues. The CDR3 DNA follows: TGTGCCAGTAGCTCCCGAGAGGTCCGATTTCGGAGACCCTACAATGAGCAGTTCTTC. Its translation: CASSSREVRFRRPYNEQFF.

The chain carries TRBV6-2 or TRBV6-3 and TRBJ1-1, with D unclear. With 6 bases removed from V and 3 bases from J, the gap between germline ends came to 11 bases. Germline V CDR1 and CDR2: MNHEY, SVGEGT. The CDR3 runs 13 residues. The CDR3 is CASRPGPDTEAFF. The CDR3 coding sequence is TGTGCCAGCAGACCCGGACCGGACACTGAAGCTTTCTTT.

The rearrangement links TRBV20-1 to TRBJ1-2; D perhaps matches TRBD1 (6 bases). The CDR3 is made up of 11 amino acids. V lost 6 bases and J lost 3, with 8 bases in between. Germline-derived CDR1 and CDR2 are DFQATT and SNEGSKA (reference sequence). CDR3 nucleotides: TGCAGTGCACACAGGGACTATGGCTACACCTTC. Translating it yields CSAHRDYGYTF.

The J gene is TRBJ1-2, the V gene TRBV30; D possibly corresponds to TRBD1 (6 bases). V was shortened by 5 bases and J by 7 bases, with 11 bases between the two germline ends. The CDR3 covers 11 residues. CDR1 is GTSNPN and CDR2 is SVGIG in the germline V gene (reference sequence). In DNA, the CDR3 is TGTGCCTGGGCGGTAGGGGGTGGCTACACCTTC. Amino acids: CAWAVGGGYTF.

This clonotype was detected many times. This chain joins TRBV7-2 and TRBJ2-5, with 11 bases lining up with TRBD2. This CDR3 is 16 amino acids long. After removal of 5 bases from V and 0 bases from J, the junction contained 5 bases not matched to a gene. CDR1 SGHTA and CDR2 FQGNSA come from the germline V gene. The CDR3 DNA is TGTGCCAGCAGCCCCAGGGGACTAGCGGACCAAGAGACCCAGTACTTC. As protein: CASSPRGLADQETQYF.

The genes are TRBV2 and TRBJ1-4, with 8 nucleotides matching TRBD1. V shed 7 bases and J 5 bases; nucleotides not matched to a gene: 9. CDR1 is SNHLY and CDR2 is FYNNEI in the germline V gene. The CDR3 spans 15 residues. CDR3: CASKAGTGGNEKLFF. The CDR3 DNA reads TGTGCCAGCAAGGCGGGGACAGGAGGAAATGAAAAACTGTTTTTT. Using reference TRBV2 and TRBJ1-4 for the parts outside the CDR3, the full variable domain is EPEVTQTPSHQVTQMGQEVILRCVPISNHLYFYWYRQILGQKVEFLVSFYNNEISEKSEIFDDQFSVERPDGSNFTLKIRSTKLEDSAMYFCASKAGTGGNEKLFFGSGTQLSVL.

The chain uses TRBV12-3 or TRBV12-4 and TRBJ2-1, with D possibly called TRBD1 or TRBD2 (5 bases each). V lost 4 bases, J lost 7 bases, and 14 bases lay in between. CDR3 length: 14 residues. Here the CDR3 DNA reads TGTGCCAGCAGTTCCGGGACGGTTAAAAATGAGCAGTTCTTC. Translated, it gives CASSSGTVKNEQFF.

The gene calls are TRBV7-3 and TRBJ2-3, with a possible D match to TRBD2 (7 bases). Trimming took 3 bases from V and 1 from J, leaving 17 bases between them. CDR1 and CDR2 (germline): SGHTA, FQGTGA. The CDR3 runs 17 residues. CDR3 sequence: CASSLSKRGAGTDTQYF. In DNA, the CDR3 is TGTGCCAGCAGCTTGTCAAAACGGGGGGCTGGCACAGATACGCAGTATTTT.

V and J are TRBV2 and TRBJ1-2, with TRBD1 identical over 8 bases. The CDR3 runs to 18 residues. Germline CDR1 reads SNHLY; CDR2 reads FYNNEI. V lost 4 bases and J lost 3; bases outside the gene matches: 16. The CDR3 sequence: CASSGTTGASGADYGYTF. In DNA form, the CDR3 reads TGTGCCAGCAGTGGGACGACAGGGGCCAGCGGGGCCGACTATGGCTACACCTTC. Using reference TRBV2 and TRBJ1-2 for the parts outside the CDR3, the full variable domain is EPEVTQTPSHQVTQMGQEVILRCVPISNHLYFYWYRQILGQKVEFLVSFYNNEISEKSEIFDDQFSVERPDGSNFTLKIRSTKLEDSAMYFCASSGTTGASGADYGYTFGSGTRLTVV.

The chain links TRBV27 to TRBJ1-3, with D unclear. The CDR3 is 16 amino acids. Trimming stripped 0 bases from V and 0 bases from J, with 9 bases between. Per germline, CDR1 MNHEY and CDR2 SMNVEV (reference sequence). CDR3 residues: CASSLSHRDSGNTIYF. CDR3 DNA: TGTGCCAGCAGTTTATCACACAGAGACTCTGGAAACACCATATATTTT.

The rearrangement joins TRBV2 to TRBJ2-3, with 11 bases fitting TRBD2. V was clipped by 6 bases and J by 3 bases; unmatched bases: 8. Per the germline V gene, CDR1 is SNHLY and CDR2 is FYNNEI. The CDR3 totals 16 residues. For the CDR3, the DNA is TGTGCCAGCAGCGGGTTAACTAGCGGGGGAACAGATACGCAGTATTTT. As protein: CASSGLTSGGTDTQYF.

The genes are TRBV27 and TRBJ2-7; D is perhaps TRBD1 (6 bases). Per the germline V gene, CDR1 is MNHEY and CDR2 is SMNVEV (reference sequence). V was cut by 9 bases and J by 3 bases, with 15 bases left in between. The CDR3 sequence is 13 residues long. In nucleotides, the CDR3 is TGTGCCAGTAGACCACAGGACAGCTACGAGCAGTACTTC. Protein product: CASRPQDSYEQYF.

The chain uses TRBV28 and TRBJ2-1; no reliable D call. Trimming stripped 3 bases from V and 4 bases from J, with 13 bases between. Germline CDR1 is MDHEN and CDR2 is SYDVKM. CDR3 size: 15 residues. The CDR3 spells CASSFFGIGYNEQFF. Written as DNA, the CDR3 is TGTGCCAGCAGTTTCTTCGGTATAGGATACAATGAGCAGTTCTTC.

V is TRBV4-3 and J is TRBJ2-7; no firm D call. This CDR3 spans 13 amino acids. The V and J ends lost 0 bases and 9 bases respectively, with 12 bases between them. The germline CDR1 and CDR2 sequences are LGHNA and YSLEER. CDR3 in amino acids: CASSQEYWQLQYF. The CDR3 coding sequence is TGCGCCAGCAGCCAAGAATATTGGCAATTGCAGTACTTC.